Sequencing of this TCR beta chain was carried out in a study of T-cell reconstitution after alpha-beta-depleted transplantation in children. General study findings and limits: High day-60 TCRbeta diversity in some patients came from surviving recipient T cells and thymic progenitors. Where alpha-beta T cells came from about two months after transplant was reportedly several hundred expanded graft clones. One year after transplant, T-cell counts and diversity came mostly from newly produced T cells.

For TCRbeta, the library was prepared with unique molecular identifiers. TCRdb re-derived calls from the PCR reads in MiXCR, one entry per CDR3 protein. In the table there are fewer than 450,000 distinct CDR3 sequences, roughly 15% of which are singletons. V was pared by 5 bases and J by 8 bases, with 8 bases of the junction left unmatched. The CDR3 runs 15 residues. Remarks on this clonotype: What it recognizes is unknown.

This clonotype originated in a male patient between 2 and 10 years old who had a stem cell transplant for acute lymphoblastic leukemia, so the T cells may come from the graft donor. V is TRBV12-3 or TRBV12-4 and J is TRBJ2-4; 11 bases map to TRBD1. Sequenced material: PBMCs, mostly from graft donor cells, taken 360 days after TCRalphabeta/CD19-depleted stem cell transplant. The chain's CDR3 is CASSIGTGGMDIQYF. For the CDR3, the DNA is TGTGCCAGCAGTATCGGGACAGGGGGTATGGACATTCAGTACTTC.